This T cell receptor beta chain was sequenced in a study of cytomegalovirus exposure and HLA in healthy donors. Turning to the study itself: Earlier sequencing of 150 million to 200 million T cells yielded roughly 120 million unique TCR beta sequences.

Amplification used 60 Vbeta primers and 13 Jbeta primers. Method: immunoSEQ multiplex PCR; TCRdb's copy keeps in-frame clones and lacks some. The sample lists 110,000 or so clones, 70% to 85% seen once, with just under 2.5% in the top ten. In the case of this clone: Its antigen remains unidentified.

General study results and limits: Fewer than 20,000 TCR beta sequences were associated with HLA alleles at 0.05 false discovery rate in a later analysis. Among TCR beta chains, those listed as cytomegalovirus-associated numbered approximately 150.

Deletions cut 2 bases from V and 1 base from J, with 8 bases between. The CDR3 contains 15 residues. Germline V lookup: CDR1 SGHTA, CDR2 FQGNSA. The TCR originated in a woman in her late teens or twenties in good health and CMV-seronegative. This chain joins TRBV7-2 and TRBJ2-2; a weak D match, TRBD2 (6 bases). The sample comprised PBMCs. The chain's CDR3 is CASSLRGVNTGELFF. The CDR3 DNA follows: TGTGCCAGCAGCTTACGCGGGGTGAACACCGGGGAGCTGTTTTTT. The variable domain in full, with the rest retrieved from reference TRBV7-2 and TRBJ2-2, is GAGVSQSPSNKVTEKGKDVELRCDPISGHTALYWYRQSLGQGLEFLIYFQGNSAPDKSGLPSDRFSAERTGGSVSTLTIQRTQQEDSAVYLCASSLRGVNTGELFFGEGSRLTVL.